This TCR beta chain was identified in a study of blood T cell repertoires in COVID-19. Study-level background: PBMCs, B-cell-depleted T cells, or T cells were the source of the cDNA or gDNA that made up the material.

This clone is a singleton in its sample. All enrollees were about 18 to 100 years old and from under 25 US areas. Participant reports of clinical history set cohort assignment. Per the germline V gene, CDR1 is KGHSH and CDR2 is LQKENI. This CDR3 contains 17 residues. V trimming: 4 bases; J trimming: 6 bases; junction bases outside the gene matches: 13. Sequencing was performed with immunoSEQ multiplex PCR; in TCRdb, only in-frame clones are kept and a portion is missing. The sample lists about 330,000 clones; 80% to 95% were seen once. The receptor's source is a woman in her twenties or thirties who had recovered from COVID-19. Material for sequencing was PBMCs or T cells enriched from blood (not recorded which). The chain is built from TRBV18 and TRBJ1-5, with TRBD1 identical over 9 bases. The CDR3 DNA follows: TGTGCCAGCTCACTTACTAGTCCGGGACAGGGATCTCAGCCCCAGCATTTT. Its protein product is CASSLTSPGQGSQPQHF.